The 5 T cell receptor beta chains presented below share a single source sample, sequenced in a study of blood T cell repertoires in COVID-19. The data were produced by immunoSEQ multiplex PCR, yet TCRdb's version contains in-frame clones alone and is incomplete. This table holds roughly 220,000 clones, roughly 80% found once. Source material: peripheral blood. Receptor source: a woman older than 75 with COVID-19, enrolled during active disease.

V and J are TRBV21-1 and TRBJ2-1; the table's D call, TRBD1, was not checked against the DNA. TRBV21-1 constitutes a pseudogene. The CDR3 is 19 amino acids. This chain's CDR3 is CASSKAGRGRQLIYNEQFF. Written as DNA, the CDR3 is TGTGCCAGCAGCAAAGCCGGCAGGGGCCGACAACTAATATACAATGAGCAGTTCTTC.

CDR3 protein: CASSSGGRARSTDTQYF. The CDR3 DNA sequence: TGTGCCAGCAGCTCAGGCGGGAGGGCACGTAGCACAGATACGCAGTATTTT. The rearrangement links TRBV5-4 to TRBJ2-3; 9 bases fit TRBD2. This CDR3 spans 17 amino acids. J lost 0 bases, V lost 3 bases, and 8 bases had no gene match. Per germline, CDR1 SGHNT and CDR2 YYREEE (reference sequence).

The chain employs TRBV19 and TRBJ2-3, with D possibly being TRBD2 (6 bases). The length of the CDR3 is 15 residues. V gave up 3 bases and J gave up 1 base, with 11 bases separating them. Germline CDR1 reads LNHDA; CDR2 reads SQIVND (reference sequence). In nucleotides, the CDR3 is TGTGCCAGTAGTATGGGCGGGGACCGCACAGATACGCAGTATTTT. Its protein is CASSMGGDRTDTQYF.

Only a few counts were recorded for this clone. Other nucleotide sequences in the sample specify the same CDR3. The rearrangement uses TRBV6-5 and TRBJ2-7; 9 bases match TRBD1. J gave up 2 bases and V 0 bases, and 2 bases lay outside the gene matches. The CDR3 length is 15 residues. Germline V gene lookup returns CDR1 MNHEY and CDR2 SVGAGI. CDR3 DNA: TGTGCCAGCAGTTACTCTGGACAGGGGACCTACGAGCAGTACTTC. The encoded protein is CASSYSGQGTYEQYF.

The chain employs TRBV7-2 and TRBJ2-1; 9 nucleotides align to TRBD2. The V gene's germline CDR1 is SGHTA and CDR2 FQGNSA. CDR3 size: 13 residues. V dropped 1 base and J dropped 15; count of bases not matched to a gene: 7. The CDR3 loop reads CASSLGGRGGLFF. In nucleotides, the CDR3 is TGTGCCAGCAGCTTAGGAGGGCGGGGGGGCTTGTTCTTC.